Listed here are 29 T cell receptor beta chains from one sample, sequenced in a study of blood T cells in healthy people across ages. Primers used in a second PCR of about 6 to 11 cycles were a sample-barcoded 5' primer and a J-beta primer mix. TCRdb re-derived calls from the 5' RACE reads in MiXCR, one entry per CDR3 protein. The table lists just over 1 million distinct CDR3 sequences, under 55% of them singletons. Sequencing input: blood. All receptors derive from a woman aged 60-75 years in good health.

The chain is built from TRBV9 and TRBJ1-2; a weak D match, TRBD1 (5 bases). The germline V gene encodes CDR1 SGDLS and CDR2 YYNGEE. Trimming cost V 3 bases and J 3 bases, with 12 bases left between them. CDR3 length: 14 residues. CDR3 protein: CASSGDDWYYGYTF. The CDR3 DNA reads TGTGCCAGCAGCGGGGACGATTGGTACTATGGCTACACCTTC.

The V gene is TRBV6-5, the J gene TRBJ1-1; D possibly corresponds to TRBD1 (5 bases). The CDR3 is 14 amino acids. The V end lost 4 bases, the J end lost 6 bases, and 15 bases lay between the germline ends. CDR1 MNHEY and CDR2 SVGAGI come from the germline V gene. The CDR3 loop is CASSSRTDSPEAFF. CDR3 bases: TGTGCCAGCAGTTCCCGGACCGACAGCCCTGAAGCTTTCTTT.

The chain couples TRBV12-3 or TRBV12-4 to TRBJ2-5; D is ambiguous. CDR3 size: 14 residues. V shed 7 bases and J shed 2 bases, with 14 bases lying between them. Here the CDR3 reads CASTPLGRQETQYF. The CDR3 DNA reads TGTGCCAGCACCCCACTTGGCAGACAAGAGACCCAGTACTTC.

This chain joins TRBV10-3 and TRBJ1-1; TRBD1 matches at 8 bases. The CDR3 extends over 11 amino acids. V gave up 6 bases and J gave up 11 bases; unmatched junction bases: 5. Germline lookup yields CDR1 ENHRY and CDR2 SYGVKD. The DNA for the CDR3 is TGTGCCATCAGAGTACAGGGGGTGGCTTTCTTT. It codes for CAIRVQGVAFF.

This clonotype appeared a few times. The CDR3 DNA sequence: TGTGCCAGCAGTTTTTCCCGAGGGGCCCATAGCAATCAGCCCCAGCATTTT. Protein sequence: CASSFSRGAHSNQPQHF. The J gene is TRBJ1-5, the V gene TRBV27, with D possibly TRBD1 on 5 matching bases. The CDR3 length is 17 residues. Trimming cost V 3 bases and J 0 bases, with 15 bases left between them. The germline V gene encodes CDR1 MNHEY and CDR2 SMNVEV (reference sequence).

This chain connects TRBV9 to TRBJ1-1; the D gene is possibly TRBD1 (6 bases). Germline CDR1 SGDLS, CDR2 YYNGEE. The CDR3 covers 14 residues. Trimming left V 7 bases short and J 2 bases short, with 15 bases between. The CDR3 protein is CASGSPGVNTEAFF. The CDR3, as DNA: TGTGCCAGCGGGTCCCCAGGGGTCAACACTGAAGCTTTCTTT.

The chain employs TRBV25-1 and TRBJ1-5; a weak D match, TRBD1 (5 bases). CDR3 length: 14 amino acids. Germline V gene lookup returns CDR1 MGHDK and CDR2 SYGVNS. V shed 2 bases and J shed 1 base, with 6 bases lying between them. In DNA, the CDR3 is TGTGCCAGCAGTGAACCAGGGAGCAATCAGCCCCAGCATTTT. Translated: CASSEPGSNQPQHF.

V is TRBV20-1 and J is TRBJ1-4, with D hard to call. The V and J ends lost 0 bases and 15 bases respectively, with 14 bases between them. Germline loops: CDR1 DFQATT, CDR2 SNEGSKA (reference sequence). The CDR3 consists of 12 residues. This CDR3 is CSARDLQVGVFF. CDR3 DNA sequence: TGCAGTGCTAGAGATCTCCAGGTCGGGGTGTTTTTT.

Details on this clonotype: A much larger clone differs from this one at a single base, so this may be a read error. The chain combines TRBV29-1 with TRBJ2-5, with D hard to call. Gene TRBJ2-1 matches the end of the DNA better, so the J call may be wrong. Germline V gene lookup returns CDR1 SQVTM and CDR2 ANQGSEA. The CDR3 is 13 residues long. This CDR3 reads CSVEGAAQETQFF. The CDR3 nucleotides read TGCAGCGTTGAAGGGGCCGCACAAGAGACCCAGTTCTTC.

This clonotype was seen a handful of times. The rearrangement joins TRBV28 to TRBJ2-7; TRBD2 is a possible D gene (6 bases). The CDR3 consists of 15 residues. With 1 base removed from V and 2 bases from J, the gap between germline ends came to 12 bases. Germline V gene sequence: CDR1 MDHEN, CDR2 SYDVKM. The CDR3, as DNA: TGTGCCAGCAGTTTATACGGGACTGCTGCCTACGAGCAGTACTTC. The encoded protein is CASSLYGTAAYEQYF.

The sample holds a few counts of this clonotype. The chain employs TRBV9 and TRBJ2-7; 9 bases align to TRBD1. V trimming: 2 bases; J trimming: 6 bases; junction bases outside the gene matches: 3. This CDR3 spans 13 amino acids. Germline V lookup: CDR1 SGDLS, CDR2 YYNGEE. The CDR3 is CASSVGTGSEQYF. The CDR3 DNA reads as TGTGCCAGCAGCGTCGGGACAGGGAGCGAGCAGTACTTC.

The CDR3 DNA reads TGTGCCAGCAGTGGGACAGGGGTGACAGATACGCAGTATTTT. The encoded protein is CASSGTGVTDTQYF. V and J are TRBV27 and TRBJ2-3; TRBD1 aligns across 10 bases. Germline V gene sequence: CDR1 MNHEY, CDR2 SMNVEV (reference sequence). The CDR3 has 14 amino acids. With 5 bases clipped from V and 3 bases from J, the junction kept 2 bases outside the gene matches.

As to this clonotype: The junction shows a germline mismatch at one end, possibly a read error. The V gene is TRBV10-3, the J gene TRBJ2-7; tentatively, D is TRBD2 (5 bases). From germline, CDR1 is ENHRY and CDR2 SYGVKD. The CDR3 contains 15 residues. The CDR3 sequence: CAITEGRQNSYEQYF. CDR3 nucleotide sequence: TGTGCCATCACTGAGGGCAGGCAGAACTCCTACGAGCAGTACTTC.

This clonotype was found a few times. In DNA, the CDR3 is TGTGCCAGCAGGCAGGGACGTAACTATGGCTACACCTTC. Translated, it gives CASRQGRNYGYTF. The chain links TRBV28 to TRBJ1-2, with TRBD1 as a possible D gene (5 bases). Looked up from germline, CDR1 is MDHEN and CDR2 is SYDVKM. There are 13 residues in the CDR3. Trimming removed 6 bases at V and 1 base at J, with 9 bases between.

The gene calls are TRBV5-1 and TRBJ2-3; D not certain. V was pared by 1 base and J by 4 bases, with 13 bases between. The CDR3 length is 15 residues. Germline V lookup: CDR1 SGHRS, CDR2 YFSETQ. DNA of the CDR3: TGCGCCAGCAGCTTGAGATTGACAATGTCAGATACGCAGTATTTT. This encodes CASSLRLTMSDTQYF.

This clonotype was seen a handful of times. The J gene is TRBJ2-5, the V gene TRBV12-3 or TRBV12-4; D is tentatively TRBD1 or TRBD2 (5 bases each). CDR3 length: 15 residues. With 4 bases removed from V and 5 bases from J, the gap between germline ends came to 17 bases. The CDR3 region has the DNA TGTGCCAGCAGTTCTATAAAAACGGGGACGGAGACCCAGTACTTC. Its protein product is CASSSIKTGTETQYF.

This sequence joins TRBV18 and TRBJ2-5, with D possibly matching TRBD1 (5 bases). Between the trimmed V and J ends, which lost 3 bases and 2 bases, there was a span of 13 bases. The CDR3 is 15 amino acids. From germline, CDR1 is KGHSH and CDR2 LQKENI. In nucleotides, the CDR3 is TGTGCCAGCTCACCCAGCTATGGGGCACAAGAGACCCAGTACTTC. Translating it yields CASSPSYGAQETQYF. The whole variable domain, remainder taken from reference TRBV18 and TRBJ2-5, is NAGVMQNPRHLVRRRGQEARLRCSPMKGHSHVYWYRQLPEEGLKFMVYLQKENIIDESGMPKERFSAEFPKEGPSILRIQQVVRGDSAAYFCASSPSYGAQETQYFGPGTRLLVL.

V and J are TRBV7-9 and TRBJ2-6; D perhaps matches TRBD1 (5 bases). Per germline, CDR1 SEHNR and CDR2 FQNEAQ (reference sequence). Trimming stripped 5 bases from V and 2 bases from J, with 10 bases between. This CDR3 is built from 15 residues. DNA of the CDR3: TGTGCCAGCAGCACGGCAGGGACTGGGGCCAACGTCCTGACTTTC. Its protein is CASSTAGTGANVLTF.

This clonotype was counted a few times. The chain recombines TRBV20-1 with TRBJ2-3; D not resolved. The V end was cut by 0 bases, the J end by 2 bases, with 12 bases between. The CDR3 has 15 amino acids. Per germline, CDR1 DFQATT and CDR2 SNEGSKA (reference sequence). The CDR3 loop reads CSARDQRENTDTQYF. The CDR3 DNA reads TGCAGTGCTAGAGACCAGCGCGAGAACACAGATACGCAGTATTTT.

The count of this clonotype is one. V and J are TRBV7-6 and TRBJ2-3; no clear D. Germline assignment: CDR1 SGHVS and CDR2 FNYEAQ. Deletions cut 0 bases from V and 2 bases from J, with 12 bases between. CDR3 length: 16 residues. This chain's CDR3 is CASSLARRSLTDTQYF. CDR3 bases: TGTGCCAGCAGCTTAGCGCGGCGGAGCCTCACAGATACGCAGTATTTT.

This clonotype occurred once. A read error may produce the germline difference seen at one junction end. This chain uses TRBV2 with TRBJ2-7, with D possibly TRBD2 on 5 matching bases. The CDR3 runs to 13 residues. CDR1 and CDR2 (germline): SNHLY, FYNNEI. The CDR3 spells CASNGPGSYEQYF. Written as DNA, the CDR3 is TGCGCCAGCAACGGCCCGGGATCCTACGAGCAGTACTTC.

The chain has TRBV27 and TRBJ1-2; 10 bases map to TRBD1. The CDR3 runs 16 residues. With V trimmed by 0 bases and J by 5 bases, 6 bases remained unmatched. Germline CDR1 MNHEY, CDR2 SMNVEV (reference sequence). This CDR3 reads CASSLSEGTGVYGYTF. The CDR3 DNA reads TGTGCCAGCAGTTTATCTGAGGGGACAGGGGTTTATGGCTACACCTTC.

A few counts support this clonotype. This chain uses TRBV10-3 with TRBJ1-2, with D perhaps matching TRBD1 (5 bases). V lost 2 bases and J 10 bases, leaving 11 bases between the germline ends. The CDR3 runs to 12 residues. Germline CDR1 is ENHRY and CDR2 is SYGVKD. The CDR3 is CAISEIDRDYTF. Written as DNA, the CDR3 is TGTGCCATCAGTGAGATAGACAGAGACTACACCTTC.

V is TRBV9 and J is TRBJ2-5, with 8 bases that match TRBD1. The J call may not be correct, given that the DNA end is closer to TRBJ2-7. Germline values: CDR1 SGDLS, CDR2 YYNGEE. The CDR3 runs to 14 residues. The CDR3 DNA is TGTGCCAGCAGCGTGTCGGCAGGGGGCGACGAGCAGTACTTC. Residues: CASSVSAGGDEQYF.

This clonotype was counted between two and nine times. The genes are TRBV7-2 and TRBJ1-5, with D tentatively TRBD1 (6 bases). There are 15 residues in the CDR3. Per the germline V gene, CDR1 is SGHTA and CDR2 is FQGNSA. V lost 6 bases to trimming and J lost 2 bases, with 14 bases between them. CDR3 sequence (DNA): TGTGCCAGCAGGCAGGGGAACGCTGGCAATCAGCCCCAGCATTTT. It specifies CASRQGNAGNQPQHF.

This clonotype has a handful of counts. The V gene is TRBV6-5, the J gene TRBJ2-1, with D tentatively TRBD2 (6 bases). Germline V gives CDR1 MNHEY, CDR2 SVGAGI. The V and J ends lost 9 bases and 6 bases respectively, with 15 bases between them. The CDR3 is 13 amino acids. CDR3 nucleotide sequence: TGTGCCAGTAGTGACGGGGGAAGCAATGAGCAGTTCTTC. Residues: CASSDGGSNEQFF.

The V and J genes are TRBV7-9 and TRBJ2-4; 8 nucleotides align to TRBD1. Gene TRBJ2-7 matches the end of the DNA better, so the J call may be wrong. The CDR3 has 15 residues. CDR1 is SEHNR and CDR2 is FQNEAQ in the germline V gene (reference sequence). The CDR3 DNA reads as TGTGCCAGCAGTCCTCCGGGACAGGCACTCTACGAGCAGTACTTC. It yields the protein CASSPPGQALYEQYF.

This clonotype was detected only a few times. The V call is TRBV12-3 or TRBV12-4, the J call TRBJ1-5; D remains unclear. This CDR3 region has 16 residues. Trimming removed 6 bases from V and 3 bases from J, with 18 bases in between. CDR3 sequence: CASSPDPGGYNQPQHF. The DNA for the CDR3 is TGTGCCAGCAGCCCAGACCCAGGCGGGTACAATCAGCCCCAGCATTTT.

The CDR3 DNA reads TGCAGCGGGGGACAGGGTCGTGGAGAGACCCAGTACTTC. Translating it yields CSGGQGRGETQYF. The rearrangement uses TRBV29-1 and TRBJ2-5; 9 positions match TRBD1. In germline, CDR1 is SQVTM, CDR2 ANQGSEA. The CDR3 is 13 amino acids. The V and J ends lost 7 bases and 4 bases, in that order; junction bases with no gene match: 7.